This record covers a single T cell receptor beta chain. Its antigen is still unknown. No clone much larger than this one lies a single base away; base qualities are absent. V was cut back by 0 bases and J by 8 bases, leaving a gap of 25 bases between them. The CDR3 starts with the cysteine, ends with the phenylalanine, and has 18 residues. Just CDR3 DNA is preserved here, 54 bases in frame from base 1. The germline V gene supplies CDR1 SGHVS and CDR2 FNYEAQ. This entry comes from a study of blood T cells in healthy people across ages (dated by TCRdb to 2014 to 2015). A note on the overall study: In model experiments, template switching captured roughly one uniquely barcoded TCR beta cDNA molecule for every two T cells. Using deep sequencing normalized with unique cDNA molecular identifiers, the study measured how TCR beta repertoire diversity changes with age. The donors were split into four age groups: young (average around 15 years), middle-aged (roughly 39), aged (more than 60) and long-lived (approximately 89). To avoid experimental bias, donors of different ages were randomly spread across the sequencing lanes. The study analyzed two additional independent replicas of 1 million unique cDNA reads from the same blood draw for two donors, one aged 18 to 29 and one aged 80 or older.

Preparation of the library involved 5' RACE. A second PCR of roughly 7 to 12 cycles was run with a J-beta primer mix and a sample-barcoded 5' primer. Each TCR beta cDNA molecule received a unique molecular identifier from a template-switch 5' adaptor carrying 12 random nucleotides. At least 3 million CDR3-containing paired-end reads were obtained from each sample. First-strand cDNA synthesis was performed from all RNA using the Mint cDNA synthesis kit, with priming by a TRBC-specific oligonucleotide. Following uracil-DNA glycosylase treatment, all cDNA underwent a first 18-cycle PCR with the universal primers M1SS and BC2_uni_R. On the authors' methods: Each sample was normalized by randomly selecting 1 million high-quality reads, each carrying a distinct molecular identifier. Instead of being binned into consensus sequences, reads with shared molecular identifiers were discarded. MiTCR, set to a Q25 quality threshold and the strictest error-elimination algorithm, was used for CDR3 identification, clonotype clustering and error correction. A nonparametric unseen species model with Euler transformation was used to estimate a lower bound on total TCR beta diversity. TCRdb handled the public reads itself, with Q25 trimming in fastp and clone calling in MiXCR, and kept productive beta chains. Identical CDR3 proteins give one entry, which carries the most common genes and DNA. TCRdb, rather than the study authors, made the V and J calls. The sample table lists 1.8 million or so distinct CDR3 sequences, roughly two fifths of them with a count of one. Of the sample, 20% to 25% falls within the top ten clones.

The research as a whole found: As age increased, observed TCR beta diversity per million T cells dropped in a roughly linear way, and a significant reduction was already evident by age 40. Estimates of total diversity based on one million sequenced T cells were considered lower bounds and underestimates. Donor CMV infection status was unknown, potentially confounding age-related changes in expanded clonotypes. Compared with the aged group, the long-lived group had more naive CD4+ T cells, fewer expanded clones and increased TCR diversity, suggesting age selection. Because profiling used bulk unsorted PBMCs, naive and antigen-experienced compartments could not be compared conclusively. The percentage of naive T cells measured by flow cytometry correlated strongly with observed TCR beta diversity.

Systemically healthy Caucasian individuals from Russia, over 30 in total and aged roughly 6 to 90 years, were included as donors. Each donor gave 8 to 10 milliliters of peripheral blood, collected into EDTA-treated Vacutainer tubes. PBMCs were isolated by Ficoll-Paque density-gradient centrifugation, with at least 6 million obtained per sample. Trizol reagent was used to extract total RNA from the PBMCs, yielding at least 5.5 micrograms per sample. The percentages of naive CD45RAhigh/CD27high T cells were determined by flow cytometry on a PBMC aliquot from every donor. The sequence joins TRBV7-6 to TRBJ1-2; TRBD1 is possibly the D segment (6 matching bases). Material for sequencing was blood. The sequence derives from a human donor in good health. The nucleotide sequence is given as TGTGCCAGCAGCTTAGCACTGACAGAGACACAGGGAAAAGAGGGCTACACCTTC. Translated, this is CASSLALTETQGKEGYTF.